This entry describes one TCR beta chain. The antigen is undetermined. CDR1 MNHNY and CDR2 SVGAGI come from the germline V gene (reference sequence). This CDR3 has 13 amino acids. The sample belongs to a study of chemoradiotherapy in HPV16-positive cancers. The wider study: A couple of HPV16-positive patients' cells yielded candidate HPV-specific clones and common motifs. Study-level results: Only two HPV16-positive patients supplied the functional HPV-specificity definition.

TCRdb's copy holds only in-frame clones and misses some; the assay was immunoSEQ multiplex PCR. This repertoire shows about 1,500 clones, over 80% found once; its top ten account for around 6.4%. Samples were taken several times over chemoradiotherapy. The sequencing used tumor tissue, collected from a patient who underwent chemoradiotherapy. This TCR derives from a human donor with HPV-associated anogenital cancer. The V and J genes are TRBV6-6 and TRBJ2-5; no clear D gene. The J call is in doubt because the DNA end fits TRBJ2-7 better. CDR3 DNA: TGTGCCAGCAGTTACGAGAGAGCATACGAGCAGTACTTC. It specifies CASSYERAYEQYF.